Sequencing of this T cell receptor (beta chain) was carried out in a study of cytomegalovirus exposure and HLA in healthy donors. Study-wide context: Sequencing of about 179 million T cells in an earlier analysis found 90 million to 120 million unique TCR beta sequences. Study-level points and caveats: Exclusion as indistinguishable affected some V segments, including TRBV6-2 and TRBV6-3. The study flagged approximately 180 TCR beta chains as cytomegalovirus-associated. Among the CMV-associated chains, a few were confirmed in vitro as specific for CMV antigens.

Primers: 60 Vbeta forward and 13 Jbeta reverse. Using immunoSEQ multiplex PCR, the repertoire was profiled, and TCRdb retains in-frame clones only, with some absent. The profile covers 170,000 or so clones, with about 77% appearing a single time and roughly 2.3% taken by the ten largest. Trimming took off 4 bases at V and 6 bases at J, with 11 bases between the two ends. Germline V gene data show CDR1 as SGHNT and CDR2 as YYREEE (reference sequence). This CDR3 region has 12 residues. Details on this clone: What it recognizes is unknown.

The source material was PBMCs. The clonotype comes from a man aged 55-75 years in good health and CMV-seronegative. This sequence joins TRBV5-4 and TRBJ2-7; perhaps TRBD2 as D (5 bases). The CDR3 region is CASSNGLREQYF. CDR3 sequence (DNA): TGTGCCAGCAGCAACGGACTGCGCGAGCAGTACTTC.